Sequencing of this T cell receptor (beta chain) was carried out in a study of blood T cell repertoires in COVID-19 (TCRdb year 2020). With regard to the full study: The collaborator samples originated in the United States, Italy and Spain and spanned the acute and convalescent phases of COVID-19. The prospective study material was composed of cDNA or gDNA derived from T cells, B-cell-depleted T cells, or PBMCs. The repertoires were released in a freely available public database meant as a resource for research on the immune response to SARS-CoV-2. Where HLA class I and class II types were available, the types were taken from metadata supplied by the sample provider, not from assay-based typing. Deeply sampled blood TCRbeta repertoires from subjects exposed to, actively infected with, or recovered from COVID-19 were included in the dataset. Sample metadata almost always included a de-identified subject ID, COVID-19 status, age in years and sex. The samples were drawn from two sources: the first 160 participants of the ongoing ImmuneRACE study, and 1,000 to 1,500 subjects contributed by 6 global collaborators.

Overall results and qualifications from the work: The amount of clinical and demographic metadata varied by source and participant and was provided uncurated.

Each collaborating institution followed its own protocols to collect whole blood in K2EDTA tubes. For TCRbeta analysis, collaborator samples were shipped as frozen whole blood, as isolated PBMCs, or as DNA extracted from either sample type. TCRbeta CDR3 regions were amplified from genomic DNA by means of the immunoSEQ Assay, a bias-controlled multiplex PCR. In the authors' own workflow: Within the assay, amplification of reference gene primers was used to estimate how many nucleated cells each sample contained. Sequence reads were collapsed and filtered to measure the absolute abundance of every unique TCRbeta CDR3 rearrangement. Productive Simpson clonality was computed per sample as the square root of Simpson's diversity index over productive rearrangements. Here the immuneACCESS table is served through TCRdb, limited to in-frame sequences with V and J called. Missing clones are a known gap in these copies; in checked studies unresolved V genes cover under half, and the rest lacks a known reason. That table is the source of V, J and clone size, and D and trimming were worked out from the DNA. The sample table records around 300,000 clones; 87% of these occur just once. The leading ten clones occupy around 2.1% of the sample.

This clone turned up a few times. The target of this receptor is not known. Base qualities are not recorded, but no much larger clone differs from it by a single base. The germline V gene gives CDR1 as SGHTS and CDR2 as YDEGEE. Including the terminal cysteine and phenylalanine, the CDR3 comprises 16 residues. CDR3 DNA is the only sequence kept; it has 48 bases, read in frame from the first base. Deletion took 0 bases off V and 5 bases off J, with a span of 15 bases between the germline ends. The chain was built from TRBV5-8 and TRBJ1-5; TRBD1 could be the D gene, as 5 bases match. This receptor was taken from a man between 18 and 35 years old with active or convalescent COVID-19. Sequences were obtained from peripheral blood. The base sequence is TGTGCCAGCAGCTTGGATCAGGGCGTTATCCATCAGCCCCAGCATTTT. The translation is CASSLDQGVIHQPQHF.